The 21 T cell receptor beta chains listed next were all sequenced from one sample in a study of control samples from healthy donors and cancer patients. Profiling relied on immunoSEQ multiplex PCR, and the TCRdb table lists in-frame clones only, not all of them. The data hold 40,000 to 55,000 clones, with under 95% observed a single time. The sample comprised PBMCs. These receptors came from a woman between 40 and 55 years old with head and neck cancer.

The chain links TRBV5-1 to TRBJ1-5; 7 bases map to TRBD1. The germline CDR1 and CDR2 sequences are SGHRS and YFSETQ. The J segment lost 1 base and the V segment lost 1 base, leaving 2 bases of the junction unmatched. The CDR3 extends over 15 amino acids. For the CDR3, the DNA is TGCGCCAGCAGCTTGACGACAGGGAGCAATCAGCCCCAGCATTTT. Translation: CASSLTTGSNQPQHF.

This chain connects TRBV7-9 to TRBJ2-2; a weak D match, TRBD2 (6 bases). V shed 11 bases and J shed 4 bases, with 17 bases lying between them. The CDR3 length is 14 residues. Germline CDR1 reads SEHNR; CDR2 reads FQNEAQ (reference sequence). CDR3 protein: CAGGDGVSTGELFF. CDR3 sequence (DNA): TGTGCCGGAGGGGACGGAGTAAGCACCGGGGAGCTGTTTTTT.

V and J are TRBV19 and TRBJ2-3; D remains ambiguous. The germline gives CDR1 LNHDA, CDR2 SQIVND (reference sequence). CDR3 length equals 15 residues. Trimming cost V 5 bases and J 1 base, with 13 bases left between them. CDR3 nucleotides: TGTGCCAGTAGTCCCACGGACCGAGGCACAGATACGCAGTATTTT. As protein: CASSPTDRGTDTQYF.

The chain links TRBV30 to TRBJ2-7; D is uncertain. Trimming took off 0 bases at V and 6 bases at J, with 12 bases between the two ends. The CDR3 consists of 13 residues. Germline V gene sequence: CDR1 GTSNPN, CDR2 SVGIG (reference sequence). The CDR3 coding sequence is TGTGCCTGGAGTGTGGCAGGACCGGGCGAGCAGTACTTC. Encoded protein: CAWSVAGPGEQYF. Complete variable domain (other parts from reference TRBV30 and TRBJ2-7): SQTIHQWPATLVQPVGSPLSLECTVEGTSNPNLYWYRQAAGRGLQLLFYSVGIGQISSEVPQNLSASRPQDRQFILSSKKLLLSDSGFYLCAWSVAGPGEQYFGPGTRLTVT.

The genes are TRBV18 and TRBJ2-7; D is unclear. Germline V gene data show CDR1 as KGHSH and CDR2 as LQKENI. Trimming stripped 0 bases from V and 0 bases from J, with 12 bases between. The CDR3 loop spans 16 amino acids. The CDR3 DNA reads as TGTGCCAGCTCACCACCAAATAGCAGGTCCTCCTACGAGCAGTACTTC. Its protein is CASSPPNSRSSYEQYF.

The gene calls are TRBV7-9 and TRBJ2-3; 10 bases map to TRBD2. This CDR3 has 16 amino acids. Germline loops: CDR1 SEHNR, CDR2 FQNEAQ (reference sequence). V shed 5 bases and J 4 bases; nucleotides not matched to a gene: 9. CDR3 amino acids: CASSGRLAGFADTQYF. CDR3 sequence (DNA): TGTGCCAGCAGCGGAAGACTAGCGGGCTTCGCAGATACGCAGTATTTT.

The chain links TRBV6-5 to TRBJ1-2; 8 bases fit TRBD1. Germline CDR1 and CDR2: MNHEY and SVGAGI. The J segment lost 3 bases and the V segment lost 6 bases, leaving 3 bases of the junction unmatched. This CDR3 spans 13 amino acids. This CDR3 reads CASSRQGYYGYTF. The CDR3 bases are TGTGCCAGCAGCCGACAGGGGTACTATGGCTACACCTTC.

This chain connects TRBV4-1 to TRBJ2-7; possibly TRBD2 for D (5 bases). This CDR3 spans 15 amino acids. Trimming pared 3 bases from V and 2 bases from J, leaving 14 bases between. In germline, CDR1 is MGHRA, CDR2 YSYEKL. DNA of the CDR3: TGCGCCAGCAGCCAGGAGGCGGGTCTAGCCTACGAGCAGTACTTC. Its protein is CASSQEAGLAYEQYF.

This chain joins TRBV5-6 and TRBJ1-5; D perhaps matches TRBD1 (6 bases). Between the trimmed V and J ends, which lost 5 bases and 5 bases, there was a span of 11 bases. CDR3 size: 13 residues. Per germline, CDR1 SGHDT and CDR2 YYEEEE. This CDR3 is CASSGTPDQPQHF. In nucleotides, the CDR3 is TGTGCCAGCAGTGGGACACCCGATCAGCCCCAGCATTTT.

The rearrangement joins TRBV19 to TRBJ1-4, with D hard to call. There are 14 residues in the CDR3. The V end was cut by 3 bases, the J end by 4 bases, with 9 bases between. CDR1 LNHDA and CDR2 SQIVND come from the germline V gene (reference sequence). In DNA, the CDR3 is TGTGCCAGTAGTATCGCCGGGTTTAATGAAAAACTGTTTTTT. Its protein product is CASSIAGFNEKLFF.

The chain recombines TRBV5-1 with TRBJ2-1; weak D call: TRBD1 (6 bases). With 4 bases removed from V and 13 bases from J, the gap between germline ends came to 21 bases. There are 14 residues in the CDR3. Germline V gene lookup returns CDR1 SGHRS and CDR2 YFSETQ. The CDR3 DNA is TGCGCCAGCAGCGAGTCTACAGGGACCATGATCCAGTTCTTC. It is translated as CASSESTGTMIQFF.

The chain couples TRBV7-3 to TRBJ2-1; TRBD2 matches 10 bases. The CDR3 extends over 15 amino acids. Germline CDR1 and CDR2: SGHTA and FQGTGA. The ends lost 0 bases at V and 9 bases at J; junction bases unmatched: 5. The CDR3 sequence: CASSLTSGRPSEQFF. The DNA of the CDR3 is TGTGCCAGCAGCTTAACTAGCGGGAGGCCCAGTGAGCAGTTCTTC. Using reference TRBV7-3 and TRBJ2-1 for the parts outside the CDR3, the full variable domain is GAGVSQTPSNKVTEKGKYVELRCDPISGHTALYWYRQSLGQGPEFLIYFQGTGAADDSGLPNDRFFAVRPEGSVSTLKIQRTERGDSAVYLCASSLTSGRPSEQFFGPGTRLTVL.

V and J are TRBV19 and TRBJ1-1; possible D gene TRBD1, 6 bases. The V gene's germline CDR1 is LNHDA and CDR2 SQIVND (reference sequence). V dropped 4 bases and J dropped 3 bases, with 9 bases sitting between them. CDR3 length equals 13 residues. The DNA for the CDR3 is TGTGCCAGTAGTACCAACAGGGACACTGAAGCTTTCTTT. Translating it yields CASSTNRDTEAFF. Full variable domain (outside the CDR3, taken from reference TRBV19 and TRBJ1-1): DGGITQSPKYLFRKEGQNVTLSCEQNLNHDAMYWYRQDPGQGLRLIYYSQIVNDFQKGDIAEGYSVSREKKESFPLTVTSAQKNPTAFYLCASSTNRDTEAFFGQGTRLTVV.

The rearrangement joins TRBV10-1 to TRBJ2-3; 9 bases align to TRBD2. The V and J ends lost 2 bases and 1 base, in that order; junction bases with no gene match: 1. The CDR3 totals 15 residues. Germline V gives CDR1 WNHNN, CDR2 SYGVQD (reference sequence). CDR3 DNA: TGCGCCAGCAGTGAGGTAGCGGGGGGCACAGATACGCAGTATTTT. Its translation is CASSEVAGGTDTQYF.

This clone was seen only a few times. This chain links TRBV11-3 with TRBJ1-1; D not resolved. Trimming stripped 1 base from V and 5 bases from J, with 8 bases between. There are 13 residues in the CDR3. Per germline, CDR1 SGHNT and CDR2 YENEEA. CDR3 sequence reads: CASSLGAGTEAFF. CDR3 in DNA: TGTGCCAGCAGCTTAGGTGCGGGTACTGAAGCTTTCTTT.

The V gene is TRBV18, the J gene TRBJ2-6; D remains ambiguous. This CDR3 spans 20 amino acids. V shed 0 bases and J shed 0 bases, with 18 bases lying between them. CDR1 is KGHSH and CDR2 is LQKENI in the germline V gene. CDR3 sequence reads: CASSPPLGQPSRSGANVLTF. The CDR3 DNA is TGTGCCAGCTCACCACCGTTAGGGCAGCCGTCCCGCTCTGGGGCCAACGTCCTGACTTTC. The full variable domain, in which reference TRBV18 and TRBJ2-6 provide the parts outside the CDR3, is NAGVMQNPRHLVRRRGQEARLRCSPMKGHSHVYWYRQLPEEGLKFMVYLQKENIIDESGMPKERFSAEFPKEGPSILRIQQVVRGDSAAYFCASSPPLGQPSRSGANVLTFGAGSRLTVL.

There are a few counts of this clone. This chain connects TRBV2 to TRBJ2-3; D is unclear. Germline V gene data show CDR1 as SNHLY and CDR2 as FYNNEI. This CDR3 spans 10 amino acids. V was cut by 2 bases and J by 7 bases, with 1 base left in between. The CDR3, as DNA: TGTGCCAGCAGTGAAAATACGCAGTATTTT. It yields the protein CASSENTQYF.

The rearrangement links TRBV7-2 to TRBJ2-5; D unresolved. Germline V gene data show CDR1 as SGHTA and CDR2 as FQGNSA. Trimming stripped 0 bases from V and 4 bases from J, with 9 bases between. CDR3 length equals 14 residues. In DNA form, the CDR3 reads TGTGCCAGCAGCTTAGCGGGCAGATCAGAGACCCAGTACTTC. This gives the protein CASSLAGRSETQYF. The full variable domain, its missing parts supplied by reference TRBV7-2 and TRBJ2-5, is GAGVSQSPSNKVTEKGKDVELRCDPISGHTALYWYRQSLGQGLEFLIYFQGNSAPDKSGLPSDRFSAERTGGSVSTLTIQRTQQEDSAVYLCASSLAGRSETQYFGPGTRLLVL.

This sequence joins TRBV3-1 (or the pseudogene TRBV3-2) and TRBJ1-3; the D gene is possibly TRBD1 (5 bases). V dropped 5 bases and J dropped 4 bases, with 12 bases sitting between them. The CDR3 is made up of 14 amino acids. Germline V gives CDR1 LGHDT, CDR2 YNNKEL (reference sequence). This chain's CDR3 is CASSDRGYGNTIYF. Here the CDR3 DNA reads TGTGCCAGCAGCGACAGAGGTTACGGAAACACCATATATTTT.

V and J are TRBV2 and TRBJ1-4; D uncertain. CDR3 length: 13 residues. Trimming removed 6 bases at V and 5 bases at J, with 10 bases between. Per germline, CDR1 SNHLY and CDR2 FYNNEI. This CDR3 reads CASRAASNEKLFF. Here the CDR3 DNA reads TGTGCCAGCAGGGCAGCGAGCAATGAAAAACTGTTTTTT.

The chain joins TRBV5-1 to TRBJ2-1; 8 nucleotides match TRBD2. Germline assignment: CDR1 SGHRS and CDR2 YFSETQ. The CDR3 extends over 17 amino acids. The ends lost 4 bases at V and 5 bases at J; junction bases unmatched: 14. The CDR3, as DNA: TGCGCCAGCAGCCCTGGACTAGCCGGAGAGGGAAACAATGAGCAGTTCTTC. Protein: CASSPGLAGEGNNEQFF.